The source of this T cell receptor (beta chain) is a study of early T cells in non-severe SARS-CoV-2 infection. On the study more broadly: Chains stayed unpaired after sequencing of bulk RNA from unsorted whole blood.

This clonotype was seen many times. The TCR library protocol attached unique molecular identifiers to the individual cDNA molecules. Using its own MiXCR run on the 5' RACE reads, TCRdb lists one record per CDR3 protein. The table records roughly 60,000 distinct CDR3 sequences, around 6.6% of them present only once. This sequence originates from an adult who was a healthcare worker with PCR-confirmed SARS-CoV-2 infection or an uninfected control (not recorded which). The sample was whole blood, taken at baseline.

CDR3 loop: CASTYRASSYNEQFF. The CDR3, as DNA: TGTGCCAGCACGTACAGGGCGAGCTCCTACAATGAGCAGTTCTTC. The rearrangement joins TRBV28 to TRBJ2-1, with a weak D call TRBD1 (6 bases). The V gene lost 7 bases and the J gene lost 0 bases, with 13 bases spanning the gap. The germline gives CDR1 MDHEN, CDR2 SYDVKM. The CDR3 length is 15 residues.